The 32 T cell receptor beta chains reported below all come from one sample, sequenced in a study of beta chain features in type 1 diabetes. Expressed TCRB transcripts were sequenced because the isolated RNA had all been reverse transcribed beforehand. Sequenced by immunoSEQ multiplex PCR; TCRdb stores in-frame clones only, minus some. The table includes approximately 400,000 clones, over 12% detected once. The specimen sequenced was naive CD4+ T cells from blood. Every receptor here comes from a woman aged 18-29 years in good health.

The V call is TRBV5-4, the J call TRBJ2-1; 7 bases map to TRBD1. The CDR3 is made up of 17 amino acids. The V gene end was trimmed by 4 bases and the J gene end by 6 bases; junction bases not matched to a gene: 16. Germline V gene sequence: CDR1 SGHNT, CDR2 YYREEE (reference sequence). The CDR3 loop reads CASSRSSGTAIFNEQFF. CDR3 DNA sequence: TGTGCCAGCAGCAGAAGCTCCGGGACAGCAATTTTCAATGAGCAGTTCTTC.

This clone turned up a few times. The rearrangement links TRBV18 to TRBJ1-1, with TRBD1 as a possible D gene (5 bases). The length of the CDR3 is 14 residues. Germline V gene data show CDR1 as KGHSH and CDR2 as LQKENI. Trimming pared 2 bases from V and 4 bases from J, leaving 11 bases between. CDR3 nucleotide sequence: TGTGCCAGCTCACCATCTCAGGGAGGCACTGAAGCTTTCTTT. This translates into CASSPSQGGTEAFF.

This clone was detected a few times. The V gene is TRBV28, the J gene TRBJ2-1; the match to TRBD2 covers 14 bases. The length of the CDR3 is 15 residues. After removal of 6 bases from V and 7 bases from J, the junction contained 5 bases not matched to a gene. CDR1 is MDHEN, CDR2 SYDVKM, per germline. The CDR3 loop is CASRPGTSGRNEQFF. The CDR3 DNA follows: TGTGCCAGCAGGCCCGGGACTAGCGGGAGAAATGAGCAGTTCTTC.

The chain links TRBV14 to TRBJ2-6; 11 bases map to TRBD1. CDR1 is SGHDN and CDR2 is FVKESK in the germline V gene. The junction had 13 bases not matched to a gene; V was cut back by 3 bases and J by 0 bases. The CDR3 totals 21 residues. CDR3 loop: CASSQLPGQGVPSSGANVLTF. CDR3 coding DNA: TGTGCCAGCAGCCAGCTCCCGGGACAGGGGGTCCCTAGCTCTGGGGCCAACGTCCTGACTTTC. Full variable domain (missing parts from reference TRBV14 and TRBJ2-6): EAGVTQFPSHSVIEKGQTVTLRCDPISGHDNLYWYRRVMGKEIKFLLHFVKESKQDESGMPNNRFLAERTGGTYSTLKVQPAELEDSGVYFCASSQLPGQGVPSSGANVLTFGAGSRLTVL.

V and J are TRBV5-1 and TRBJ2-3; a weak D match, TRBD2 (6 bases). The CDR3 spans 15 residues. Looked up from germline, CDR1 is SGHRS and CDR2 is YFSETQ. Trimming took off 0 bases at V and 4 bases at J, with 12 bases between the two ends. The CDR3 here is CASSLAGDYPDTQYF. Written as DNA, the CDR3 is TGCGCCAGCAGCTTGGCGGGAGACTACCCAGATACGCAGTATTTT. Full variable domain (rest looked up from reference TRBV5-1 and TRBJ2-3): KAGVTQTPRYLIKTRGQQVTLSCSPISGHRSVSWYQQTPGQGLQFLFEYFSETQRNKGNFPGRFSGRQFSNSRSEMNVSTLELGDSALYLCASSLAGDYPDTQYFGPGTRLTVL.

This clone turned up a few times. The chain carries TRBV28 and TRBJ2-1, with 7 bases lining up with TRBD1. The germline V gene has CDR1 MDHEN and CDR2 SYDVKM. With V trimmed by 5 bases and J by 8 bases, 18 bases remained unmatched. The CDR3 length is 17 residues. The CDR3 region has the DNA TGTGCCAGCAGTCATAGACAGGGCGATACCTTTAACGATGAGCAGTTCTTC. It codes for CASSHRQGDTFNDEQFF.

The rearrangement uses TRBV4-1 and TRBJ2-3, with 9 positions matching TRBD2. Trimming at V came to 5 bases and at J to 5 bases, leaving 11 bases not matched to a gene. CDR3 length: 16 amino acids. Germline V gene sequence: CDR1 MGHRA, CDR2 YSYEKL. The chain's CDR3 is CASSWGGGRAGDTQYF. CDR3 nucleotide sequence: TGCGCCAGCAGCTGGGGTGGCGGGAGGGCAGGAGATACGCAGTATTTT.

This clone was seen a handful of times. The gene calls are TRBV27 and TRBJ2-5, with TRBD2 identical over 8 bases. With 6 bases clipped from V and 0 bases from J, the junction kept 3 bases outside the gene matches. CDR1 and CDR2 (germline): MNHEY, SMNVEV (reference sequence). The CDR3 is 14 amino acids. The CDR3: CASRRLANQETQYF. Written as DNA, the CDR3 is TGTGCCAGCAGGAGACTAGCGAACCAAGAGACCCAGTACTTC.

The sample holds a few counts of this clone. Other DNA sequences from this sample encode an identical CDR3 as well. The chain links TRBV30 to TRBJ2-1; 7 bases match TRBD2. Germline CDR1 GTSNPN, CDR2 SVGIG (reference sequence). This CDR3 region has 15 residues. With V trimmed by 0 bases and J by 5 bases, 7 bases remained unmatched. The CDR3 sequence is CAWSVGLADNNEQFF. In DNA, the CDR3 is TGTGCCTGGAGTGTAGGCCTAGCGGATAACAATGAGCAGTTCTTC.

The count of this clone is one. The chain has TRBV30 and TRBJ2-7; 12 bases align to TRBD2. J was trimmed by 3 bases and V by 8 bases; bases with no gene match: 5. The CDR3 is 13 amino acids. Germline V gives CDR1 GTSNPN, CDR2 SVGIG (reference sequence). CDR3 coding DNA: TGTGCCCGGGCACTAGCGGGGGGCTACGAGCAGTACTTC. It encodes CARALAGGYEQYF.

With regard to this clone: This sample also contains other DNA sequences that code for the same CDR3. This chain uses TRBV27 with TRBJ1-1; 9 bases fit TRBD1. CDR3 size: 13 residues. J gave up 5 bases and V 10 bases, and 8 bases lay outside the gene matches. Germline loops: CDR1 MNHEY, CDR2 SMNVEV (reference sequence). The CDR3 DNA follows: TGTGCCACCAAGGGACAGGGAGGTACTGAAGCTTTCTTT. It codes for CATKGQGGTEAFF.

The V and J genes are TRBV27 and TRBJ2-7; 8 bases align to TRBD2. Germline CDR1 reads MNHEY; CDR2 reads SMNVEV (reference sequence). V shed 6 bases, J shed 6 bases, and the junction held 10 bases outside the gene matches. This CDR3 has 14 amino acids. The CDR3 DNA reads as TGTGCCAGCAGGACTTTAAGCGGGAGAGGCGAGCAGTACTTC. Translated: CASRTLSGRGEQYF.

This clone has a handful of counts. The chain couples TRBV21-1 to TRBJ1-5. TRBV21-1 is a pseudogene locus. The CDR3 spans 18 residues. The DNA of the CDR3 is TGTGCCAGCAGCAAAGCGCATCCATCGGGGGGAGGCAATCAGCCCCAGCATTTT. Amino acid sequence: CASSKAHPSGGGNQPQHF.

CDR3 in DNA: TGTGCCATCGGACGCGGGACTAGCGGGCCTCAAGAGACCCAGTACTTC. This gives the protein CAIGRGTSGPQETQYF. The chain carries TRBV10-3 and TRBJ2-5; 12 nucleotides line up with TRBD2. V lost 8 bases to trimming and J lost 2 bases; unmatched junction nucleotides: 9. Germline values: CDR1 ENHRY, CDR2 SYGVKD. The CDR3 has 16 residues.

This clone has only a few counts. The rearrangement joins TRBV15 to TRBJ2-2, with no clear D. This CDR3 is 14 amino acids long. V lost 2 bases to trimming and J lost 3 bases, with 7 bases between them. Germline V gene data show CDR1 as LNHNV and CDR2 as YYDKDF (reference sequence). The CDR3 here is CATSRYTYTGELFF. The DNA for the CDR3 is TGTGCCACCAGCAGATACACGTACACCGGGGAGCTGTTTTTT.

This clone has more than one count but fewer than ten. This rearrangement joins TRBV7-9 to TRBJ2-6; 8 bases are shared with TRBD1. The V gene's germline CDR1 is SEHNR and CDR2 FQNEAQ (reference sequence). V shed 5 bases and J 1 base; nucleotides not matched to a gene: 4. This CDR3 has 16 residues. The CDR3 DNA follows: TGTGCCAGCAGCCTGCGGACAGGGTCTGGGGCCAACGTCCTGACTTTC. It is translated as CASSLRTGSGANVLTF.

The CDR3 region is CASSPGQLPYGYTF. The CDR3 DNA follows: TGTGCCAGCAGTCCGGGACAGCTCCCCTATGGCTACACCTTC. This chain uses TRBV6-1 with TRBJ1-2; TRBD1 agrees at 7 bases. The CDR3 is 14 amino acids. V trimming: 5 bases; J trimming: 4 bases; junction bases outside the gene matches: 7. Germline values: CDR1 MNHNS, CDR2 SASEGT.

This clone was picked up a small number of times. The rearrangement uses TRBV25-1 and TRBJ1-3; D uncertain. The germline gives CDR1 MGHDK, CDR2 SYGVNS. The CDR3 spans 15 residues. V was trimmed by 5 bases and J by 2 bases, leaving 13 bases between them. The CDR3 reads CASSYHYGPGNTIYF. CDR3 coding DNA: TGTGCCAGCAGTTACCATTATGGCCCTGGAAACACCATATATTTT.

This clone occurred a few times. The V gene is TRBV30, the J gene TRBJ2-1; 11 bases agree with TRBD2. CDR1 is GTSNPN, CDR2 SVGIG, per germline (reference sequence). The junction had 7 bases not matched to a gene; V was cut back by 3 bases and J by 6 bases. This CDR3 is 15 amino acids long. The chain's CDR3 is CAWRGLAALLNEQFF. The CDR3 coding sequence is TGTGCCTGGAGGGGACTAGCGGCTCTCCTCAATGAGCAGTTCTTC.

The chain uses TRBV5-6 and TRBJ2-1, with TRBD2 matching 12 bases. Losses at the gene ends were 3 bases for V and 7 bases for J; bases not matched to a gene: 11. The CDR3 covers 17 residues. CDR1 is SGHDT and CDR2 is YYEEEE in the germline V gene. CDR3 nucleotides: TGTGCCAGCAGCTCCGCATCACTAGCGGGAGGAATGAATGAGCAGTTCTTC. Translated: CASSSASLAGGMNEQFF.

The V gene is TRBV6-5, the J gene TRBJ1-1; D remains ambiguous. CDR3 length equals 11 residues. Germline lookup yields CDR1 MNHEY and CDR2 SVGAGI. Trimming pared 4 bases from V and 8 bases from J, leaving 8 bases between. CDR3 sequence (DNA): TGTGCCAGCAGTTCCCCGGGGGAAGCTTTCTTT. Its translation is CASSSPGEAFF.

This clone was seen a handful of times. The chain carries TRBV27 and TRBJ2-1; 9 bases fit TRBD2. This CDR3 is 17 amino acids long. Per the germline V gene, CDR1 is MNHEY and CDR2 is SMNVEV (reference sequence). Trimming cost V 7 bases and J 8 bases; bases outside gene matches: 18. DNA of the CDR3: TGTGCCAGCAAGTGGGGGCGGGAGGGCCGTTTCAGAGATGAGCAGTTCTTC. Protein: CASKWGREGRFRDEQFF.

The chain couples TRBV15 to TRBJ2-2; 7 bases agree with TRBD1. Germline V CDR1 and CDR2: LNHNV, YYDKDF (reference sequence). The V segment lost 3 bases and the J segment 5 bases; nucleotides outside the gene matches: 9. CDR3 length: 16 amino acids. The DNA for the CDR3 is TGTGCCACCAGCAGCACCGACAGGGTGTCGACCGGGGAGCTGTTTTTT. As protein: CATSSTDRVSTGELFF.

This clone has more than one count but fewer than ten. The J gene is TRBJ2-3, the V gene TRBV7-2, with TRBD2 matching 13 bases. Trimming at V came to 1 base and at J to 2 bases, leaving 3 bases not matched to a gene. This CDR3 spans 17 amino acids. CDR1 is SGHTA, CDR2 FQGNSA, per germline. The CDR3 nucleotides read TGTGCCAGCAGCTTAGGTGGGACTAGCGGGAACACAGATACGCAGTATTTT. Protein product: CASSLGGTSGNTDTQYF.

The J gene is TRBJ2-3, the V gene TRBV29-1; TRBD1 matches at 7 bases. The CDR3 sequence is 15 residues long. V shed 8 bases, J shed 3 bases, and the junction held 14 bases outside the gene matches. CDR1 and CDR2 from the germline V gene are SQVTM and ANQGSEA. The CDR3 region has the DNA TGCAGCATCTCGCCTCGACAGGGTCCGACAGATACGCAGTATTTT. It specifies CSISPRQGPTDTQYF.

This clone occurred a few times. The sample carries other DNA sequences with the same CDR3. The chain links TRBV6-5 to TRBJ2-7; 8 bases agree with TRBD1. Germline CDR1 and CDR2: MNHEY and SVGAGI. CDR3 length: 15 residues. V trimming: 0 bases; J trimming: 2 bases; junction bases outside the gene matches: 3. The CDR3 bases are TGTGCCAGCAGTTACTCCGGGACAGGTACCTACGAGCAGTACTTC. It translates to CASSYSGTGTYEQYF.

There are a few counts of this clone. This CDR3 reads CASSSLLARDTHNEQFF. The CDR3 DNA follows: TGTGCCAGCAGCTCCCTTTTAGCCCGGGACACACACAATGAGCAGTTCTTC. The genes are TRBV7-9 and TRBJ2-1; a possible D gene is TRBD1 (6 bases). V lost 4 bases, J lost 5 bases, and 21 bases lay in between. Germline CDR1 SEHNR, CDR2 FQNEAQ (reference sequence). The length of the CDR3 is 17 residues.

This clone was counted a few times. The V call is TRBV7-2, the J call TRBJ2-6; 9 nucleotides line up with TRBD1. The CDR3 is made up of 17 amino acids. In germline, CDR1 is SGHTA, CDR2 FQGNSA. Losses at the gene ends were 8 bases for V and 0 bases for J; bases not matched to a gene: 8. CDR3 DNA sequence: TGTGCCAGCCCGGCCGGGACAGGGCACTCTGGGGCCAACGTCCTGACTTTC. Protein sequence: CASPAGTGHSGANVLTF.

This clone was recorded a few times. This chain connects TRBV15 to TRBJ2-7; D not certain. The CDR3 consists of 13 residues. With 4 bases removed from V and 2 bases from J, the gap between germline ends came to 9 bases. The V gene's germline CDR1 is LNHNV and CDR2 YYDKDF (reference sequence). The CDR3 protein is CATSIRSTYEQYF. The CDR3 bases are TGTGCCACCAGCATCAGAAGTACCTACGAGCAGTACTTC.

The CDR3 region has the DNA TGTGCCAGCAGCTTAATACCCAGTCCGAACACCGGGGAGCTGTTTTTT. Translation: CASSLIPSPNTGELFF. V is TRBV7-3 and J is TRBJ2-2; D unresolved. The CDR3 loop spans 16 amino acids. V lost 1 base, J lost 0 bases, and 9 bases lay in between. Germline V gives CDR1 SGHTA, CDR2 FQGTGA.

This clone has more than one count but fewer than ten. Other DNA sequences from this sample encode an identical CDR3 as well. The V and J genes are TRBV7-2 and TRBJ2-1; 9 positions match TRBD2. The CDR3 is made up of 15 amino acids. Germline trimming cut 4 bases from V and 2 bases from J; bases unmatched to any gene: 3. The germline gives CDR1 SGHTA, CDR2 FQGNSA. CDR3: CASSSGLATYNEQFF. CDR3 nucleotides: TGTGCCAGCAGCTCGGGACTAGCTACCTACAATGAGCAGTTCTTC. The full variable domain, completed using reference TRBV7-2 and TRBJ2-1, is GAGVSQSPSNKVTEKGKDVELRCDPISGHTALYWYRQSLGQGLEFLIYFQGNSAPDKSGLPSDRFSAERTGGSVSTLTIQRTQQEDSAVYLCASSSGLATYNEQFFGPGTRLTVL.

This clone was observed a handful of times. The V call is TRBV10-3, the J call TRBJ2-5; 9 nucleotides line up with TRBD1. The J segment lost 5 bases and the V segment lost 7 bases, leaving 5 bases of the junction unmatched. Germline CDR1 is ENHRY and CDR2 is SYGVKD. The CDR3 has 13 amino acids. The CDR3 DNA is TGTGCCATCATGGGACAGGGATTCGAGACCCAGTACTTC. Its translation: CAIMGQGFETQYF.